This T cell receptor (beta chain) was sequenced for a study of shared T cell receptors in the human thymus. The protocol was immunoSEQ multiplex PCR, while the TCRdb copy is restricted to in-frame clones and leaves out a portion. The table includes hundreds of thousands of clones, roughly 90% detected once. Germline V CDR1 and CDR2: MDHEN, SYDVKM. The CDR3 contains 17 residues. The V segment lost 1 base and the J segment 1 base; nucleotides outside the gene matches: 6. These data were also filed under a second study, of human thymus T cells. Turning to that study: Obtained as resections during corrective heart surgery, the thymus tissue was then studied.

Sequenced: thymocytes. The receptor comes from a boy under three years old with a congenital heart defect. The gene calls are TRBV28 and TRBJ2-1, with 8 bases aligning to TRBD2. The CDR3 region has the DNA TGTGCCAGCAGTTTATCGGAGCGGGAGTTTTCCTACAATGAGCAGTTCTTC. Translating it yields CASSLSEREFSYNEQFF.